The present entry profiles one T cell receptor beta chain with its context. Its antigen is not known. One base away lies a much larger clone, so this may be a sequencing read error. The library came from three nested PCR rounds adapted from ARM-PCR protocols. MiXCR was run by TCRdb on the multiplex PCR reads, yielding one entry per CDR3 protein. Of about 93,000 distinct CDR3 sequences in the sample, about 66% were seen once. This CDR3 contains 16 residues. CDR1 and CDR2 (germline): DFQATT, SNEGSKA (reference sequence). The V and J ends lost 2 bases and 7 bases respectively, with 20 bases between them. The entry originates in a study of tumor and adjacent non-tumor tissue in lung cancer. Whole-study context: Each sample yielded millions of productive TCRbeta reads on average.

The study, taken as a whole, reports: Tumor repertoires had a smaller top 100 clone share than normal lung.

No cell sorting was done before RNA was extracted from the tissue. Newly diagnosed lung cancer patients had thoracic surgery in China, August–November 2014, without prior chemotherapy. The genes are TRBV20-1 and TRBJ1-4; tentative D call: TRBD1 (5 bases). Input material: lung tumor tissue. The clonotype was recovered from a man aged 55 to 70 with non-small cell lung cancer. The CDR3: CSARPSRAGSTEKLFF. In nucleotides, the CDR3 is TGCAGTGCTAGACCCTCCAGGGCAGGGAGTACTGAAAAACTGTTTTTT.